This entry features one TCR beta chain sequence. The antigen is undetermined. This sample stems from a study of identical twins. With template switching, a universal primer site was added, and the cDNA carried unique molecular identifiers. TCRdb passed the 5' RACE reads through MiXCR, listing each CDR3 protein once. The table has about 810,000 distinct CDR3 sequences, roughly 12% seen once; the top ten hold 1.5% to 2%. General observations from the study: Within monozygotic twins, out-of-frame TCR alpha sharing was underestimated by the models. Among beta out-of-frame sequences, excess sharing between twins appeared weaker. Cross-sectional statistical analysis, not tracking of the same donors, underpinned the conclusions.

These data also featured in a second study, about yellow fever vaccine responses in identical twins.

The sequence was collected from a woman aged 18 to 35 in good health. Sample: PBMCs.

The chain's CDR3 is CASSPGELWGYEQYF. Here the CDR3 DNA reads TGTGCCAGCAGTCCGGGAGAACTCTGGGGCTACGAGCAGTACTTC. The rearrangement joins TRBV6-1 to TRBJ2-7; D is perhaps TRBD2 (6 bases). CDR3 length: 15 amino acids. The germline V gene has CDR1 MNHNS and CDR2 SASEGT. Trimming pared 5 bases from V and 3 bases from J, leaving 17 bases between.